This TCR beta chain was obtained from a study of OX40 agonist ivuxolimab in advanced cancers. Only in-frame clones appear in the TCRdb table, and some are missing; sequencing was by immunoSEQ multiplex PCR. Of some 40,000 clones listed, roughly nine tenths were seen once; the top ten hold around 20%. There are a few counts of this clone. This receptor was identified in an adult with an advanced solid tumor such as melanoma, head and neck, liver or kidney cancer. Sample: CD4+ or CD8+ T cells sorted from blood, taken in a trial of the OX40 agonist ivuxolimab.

This CDR3 reads CASSLYSGSINEQFF. CDR3 nucleotide sequence: TGTGCCAGCAGCTTATACAGCGGGAGTATCAATGAGCAGTTCTTC. The chain carries TRBV11-2 and TRBJ2-1; the match to TRBD2 covers 8 bases. The length of the CDR3 is 15 residues. Trimming removed 2 bases from V and 6 bases from J; junction bases left unmatched: 6. CDR1 is SGHAT and CDR2 is FQNNGV in the germline V gene.